These 15 T cell receptor beta chains were all obtained from the same sample, sequenced in a study of T-cell memory formation after mild COVID-19. TCRdb recomputed calls from the 5' RACE reads with MiXCR, one row per CDR3 protein. The profile shows 350,000 to 500,000 distinct CDR3 sequences, around 20% of them singletons. The sequenced sample was PBMCs or a T cell subset sorted from them (not recorded which). These receptors were taken from an adult woman who had mild COVID-19 (a few samples of this study predate the infection). Cell type and time point are not known.

The chain carries TRBV14 and TRBJ1-2, with TRBD1 as a possible D gene (5 bases). This CDR3 spans 13 amino acids. CDR1 SGHDN and CDR2 FVKESK come from the germline V gene. V lost 2 bases and J lost 7, with 11 bases in between. The CDR3 bases are TGTGCCAGCAGCCAACAGGGCTACGGTGGCTACACCTTC. Translation gives CASSQQGYGGYTF.

The rearrangement joins TRBV7-2 to TRBJ1-2; D gene ambiguous. Looked up from germline, CDR1 is SGHTA and CDR2 is FQGNSA. Trimming cost V 1 base and J 8 bases, with 17 bases left between them. CDR3 length: 15 residues. The CDR3 reads CASSLVGRSLGGYTF. The CDR3 DNA reads TGTGCCAGCAGCTTAGTAGGCAGGAGCCTTGGGGGCTACACCTTC.

The chain recombines TRBV7-6 with TRBJ2-1; TRBD2 is a possible D gene (5 bases). Germline assignment: CDR1 SGHVS and CDR2 FNYEAQ. The CDR3 is 17 amino acids. Trimming shortened V by 5 bases and J by 0 bases, and 17 bases separated the two germline ends. The CDR3 DNA sequence: TGTGCCAGCAGCCTACCCTTGCTGGGGAGCTCCTACAATGAGCAGTTCTTC. Residues: CASSLPLLGSSYNEQFF. Full variable domain (outside the CDR3, taken from reference TRBV7-6 and TRBJ2-1): GAGVSQSPRYKVTKRGQDVALRCDPISGHVSLYWYRQALGQGPEFLTYFNYEAQQDKSGLPNDRFSAERPEGSISTLTIQRTEQRDSAMYRCASSLPLLGSSYNEQFFGPGTRLTVL.

This clonotype was recorded a few times. The genes are TRBV6-1 and TRBJ1-4; D may be TRBD1 (5 bases). The germline gives CDR1 MNHNS, CDR2 SASEGT. Trimming cost V 3 bases and J 7 bases, with 12 bases left between them. The CDR3 covers 14 residues. The DNA for the CDR3 is TGTGCCAGCAGTGAGTACAGGAGGGGTGAAAAACTGTTTTTT. As protein: CASSEYRRGEKLFF.

The V and J genes are TRBV20-1 and TRBJ2-3; the D gene is possibly TRBD1 (6 bases). The V and J ends lost 1 base and 3 bases respectively, with 14 bases between them. This CDR3 is 15 amino acids long. Germline lookup yields CDR1 DFQATT and CDR2 SNEGSKA (reference sequence). The CDR3 spells CSARASEQGTDTQYF. In DNA form, the CDR3 reads TGCAGTGCTAGAGCCTCTGAGCAGGGGACAGATACGCAGTATTTT.

V usage is TRBV7-2 and J usage is TRBJ2-5, with 9 bases matching TRBD1. This CDR3 is 16 amino acids long. Germline V gene sequence: CDR1 SGHTA, CDR2 FQGNSA. J gave up 4 bases and V 6 bases, and 12 bases lay outside the gene matches. The CDR3 protein is CASSPTGGFGVETQYF. The CDR3 DNA sequence: TGTGCCAGCAGTCCAACAGGGGGCTTTGGGGTAGAGACCCAGTACTTC.

The chain uses TRBV7-6 and TRBJ1-1; D is perhaps TRBD1 (5 bases). Trimming removed 1 base from V and 6 bases from J, with 15 bases in between. The CDR3 has 15 amino acids. CDR1 is SGHVS and CDR2 is FNYEAQ in the germline V gene. The DNA of the CDR3 is TGTGCCAGCAGCTTAGTCCGGGGGGATCAGGCTGAAGCTTTCTTT. Translating gives CASSLVRGDQAEAFF.

The sample holds many counts of this clonotype. V gene TRBV11-2 combines with J gene TRBJ2-3, with unresolved D. Germline loops: CDR1 SGHAT, CDR2 FQNNGV. V was trimmed by 5 bases and J by 1 base, leaving 10 bases between them. This CDR3 contains 14 residues. CDR3 sequence: CASSPELRTDTQYF. The CDR3 nucleotides read TGTGCCAGCAGCCCAGAACTACGCACAGATACGCAGTATTTT.

This clonotype has only one observation. The J gene is TRBJ2-5, the V gene TRBV25-1, with D tentatively TRBD2 (6 bases). V dropped 1 base and J dropped 2 bases, with 8 bases sitting between them. The germline V gene has CDR1 MGHDK and CDR2 SYGVNS. The CDR3 runs to 14 residues. CDR3 in amino acids: CASSELGLQETQYF. CDR3 sequence (DNA): TGTGCCAGCAGTGAATTGGGACTTCAAGAGACCCAGTACTTC.

The table lists this clonotype with a few counts. V and J are TRBV6-5 and TRBJ2-4; TRBD2 aligns across 7 bases. The CDR3 contains 17 residues. The V segment lost 5 bases and the J segment 1 base; nucleotides outside the gene matches: 11. Per the germline V gene, CDR1 is MNHEY and CDR2 is SVGAGI. Here the CDR3 DNA reads TGTGCCAGCAGTCTCACACCCGGGAGGAGGGCCAAAAACATTCAGTACTTC. Protein: CASSLTPGRRAKNIQYF.

CDR3: CASSFQAYEQYF. DNA for the CDR3: TGTGCCAGCAGTTTCCAGGCCTACGAGCAGTACTTC. The V and J genes are TRBV6-2 or TRBV6-3 and TRBJ2-7; D gene ambiguous. This CDR3 contains 12 residues. Trimming cost V 4 bases and J 2 bases, with 6 bases left between them. CDR1 MNHEY and CDR2 SVGEGT come from the germline V gene.

The chain uses TRBV20-1 and TRBJ2-3; a weak D match, TRBD2 (5 bases). Germline V CDR1 and CDR2: DFQATT, SNEGSKA (reference sequence). The V gene lost 6 bases and the J gene lost 1 base, with 20 bases spanning the gap. This CDR3 is 16 amino acids long. DNA for the CDR3: TGCAGTGCCCCCCCGACGGGAAGCTCGCGCACAGATACGCAGTATTTT. Protein: CSAPPTGSSRTDTQYF.

In its sample, this clonotype was seen a few times. The genes are TRBV7-9 and TRBJ2-1, with TRBD1 as a possible D gene (5 bases). In germline, CDR1 is SEHNR, CDR2 FQNEAQ (reference sequence). V was trimmed by 1 base and J by 9 bases, leaving 7 bases between them. The CDR3 runs 12 residues. The CDR3 DNA sequence: TGTGCCAGCAGCTTAGGACAGCCTGAGCAGTTCTTC. It codes for CASSLGQPEQFF.

The V and J genes are TRBV12-3 or TRBV12-4 and TRBJ2-1; D is ambiguous. V lost 8 bases, J lost 0 bases, and 14 bases lay in between. This CDR3 comprises 15 residues. The CDR3 reads CASGLLPSSYNEQFF. In nucleotides, the CDR3 is TGTGCCAGCGGTCTGCTACCTAGCTCCTACAATGAGCAGTTCTTC.

The CDR3 nucleotides read TGTGCCAGCAGCGTAGAAGACGGATCCTACGAGCAGTACTTC. Translating gives CASSVEDGSYEQYF. The rearrangement links TRBV9 to TRBJ2-7, with no clear D. CDR1 and CDR2 from the germline V gene are SGDLS and YYNGEE. The germline V and J ends were trimmed by 0 bases and 1 base, with 8 bases remaining between them. This CDR3 comprises 14 residues.